These 9 T cell receptor beta chains came from one sample sequenced in a study of Tregs in tolerant kidney transplant recipients. Related graft donors supplied nonmyeloablative bone marrow transplants, and mixed chimerism was transient. TCRdb keeps only in-frame clones here, not all; method: immunoSEQ multiplex PCR. Its listing shows 23,000 or so clones. The sequences come from CD4+ T cells from blood (PBMCs), collected 6 months after the transplant. The receptors were gathered from a human patient who received a combined kidney and bone marrow transplant. The graft donor may have given rise to some T cells.

A note on this clone: The CDR3 end lies 3 residues beyond the end of the read and is filled in from the germline J gene. The J gene is TRBJ2-6, the V gene TRBV6-2 or TRBV6-3; 7 positions match TRBD2. The CDR3 has 17 amino acids. The V and J ends lost 7 bases and 4 bases, in that order; junction bases with no gene match: 13. Germline CDR1 and CDR2: MNHEY and SVGEGT. The CDR3 loop is CASKPLQRDTGANVLTF. The DNA read from the CDR3 is TGTGCCAGCAAGCCCCTACAGCGGGATACCGGGGCCAACGTC.

Remarks on this clone: From the germline J gene comes the end of the CDR3, since the read stops 3 residues before it. V is TRBV7-9 and J is TRBJ2-4; D tentatively reads TRBD1 or TRBD2 (5 bases each). The V gene lost 7 bases and the J gene lost 6 bases, with 13 bases spanning the gap. From germline, CDR1 is SEHNR and CDR2 FQNEAQ (reference sequence). The CDR3 runs to 13 residues. The CDR3 here is CASMRVRGNIQYF. CDR3 DNA (partial): TGTGCCAGCATGCGAGTGAGGGGAAACATT. The full variable domain, completed using reference TRBV7-9 and TRBJ2-4, is DTGVSQNPRHKITKRGQNVTFRCDPISEHNRLYWYRQTLGQGPEFLTYFQNEAQLEKSRLLSDRFSAERPKGSFSTLEIQRTEQGDSAMYLCASMRVRGNIQYFGAGTRLSVL.

As concerns this clone: The CDR3 goes on 3 residues after the read ends, and that part is filled in from the germline J gene. The chain recombines TRBV7-2 with TRBJ2-7; TRBD2 matches at 8 bases. The CDR3 covers 14 residues. Trimming removed 5 bases from V and 2 bases from J; junction bases left unmatched: 5. In germline, CDR1 is SGHTA, CDR2 FQGNSA. The sequenced CDR3 bases are TGTGCCAGCAGCAGTCGGGGGGGGGCCTACGAG. Its protein product is CASSSRGGAYE. The entire CDR3 is CASSSRGGAYEQYF.

CDR3 bases read: TGTGCCAGCAGCTCCTCAGCGGGAGCCAGCGAG. Protein: CASSSSAGASE. The complete CDR3 reads CASSSSAGASEQYF. The chain combines TRBV7-2 with TRBJ2-7; 8 bases align to TRBD2. The read terminates 3 residues ahead of where the CDR3 ends, so the germline J gene completes it. There are 14 residues in the CDR3. From germline, CDR1 is SGHTA and CDR2 FQGNSA. J was trimmed by 6 bases and V by 4 bases; bases with no gene match: 8.

Details on this clone: The read ends 3 residues shy of where the CDR3 ends; the end is completed using the germline J gene. This chain uses TRBV20-1 with TRBJ2-7, with 7 nucleotides matching TRBD1. After removal of 3 bases from V and 2 bases from J, the junction contained 7 bases not matched to a gene. Germline V gene data show CDR1 as DFQATT and CDR2 as SNEGSKA (reference sequence). The CDR3 is made up of 14 amino acids. The CDR3 loop is CSARLTGSPYEQYF. Partial CDR3 DNA: TGCAGTGCTAGGCTGACAGGGTCCCCCTACGAG.

A note on this clone: The read falls 3 residues short of the CDR3 end, and the missing part is taken from the germline J gene. This chain joins TRBV10-3 and TRBJ1-2; D ambiguous. Germline V gene sequence: CDR1 ENHRY, CDR2 SYGVKD. The V end lost 6 bases, the J end lost 4 bases, and 6 bases lay between the germline ends. This CDR3 is built from 11 residues. The CDR3 reads CAIRAPYGYTF. The part of the CDR3 DNA that was read is TGTGCCATCAGGGCACCCTATGGC.

For this clone: The read ends 3 residues early relative to the CDR3; the germline J gene fills the gap. The chain couples TRBV20-1 to TRBJ2-6; tentative D call: TRBD2 (5 bases). This CDR3 is built from 14 residues. CDR1 is DFQATT and CDR2 is SNEGSKA in the germline V gene (reference sequence). V was cut by 6 bases and J by 0 bases, with 9 bases left in between. The sequenced CDR3 bases are TGCAGTGCGCCTACTAGCTCTGGGGCCAACGTC. It encodes CSAPTSSGANV. The full CDR3 protein is CSAPTSSGANVLTF.

In regard to this clone: The missing CDR3 end, 3 residues past where the read stops, is filled in from the germline J gene. This chain links TRBV14 with TRBJ1-2, with unresolved D. V was clipped by 0 bases and J by 0 bases, with 8 bases between them. The CDR3 has 15 residues. In germline, CDR1 is SGHDN, CDR2 FVKESK. The CDR3 loop reads CASSQDSMANYGYTF. Partial CDR3 DNA: TGTGCCAGCAGCCAAGACTCTATGGCTAACTATGGC. The whole variable domain, remainder taken from reference TRBV14 and TRBJ1-2, is EAGVTQFPSHSVIEKGQTVTLRCDPISGHDNLYWYRRVMGKEIKFLLHFVKESKQDESGMPNNRFLAERTGGTYSTLKVQPAELEDSGVYFCASSQDSMANYGYTFGSGTRLTVV.

Concerning this clone: Sequencing ends 3 residues short of the CDR3 end; the germline J gene provides the rest. V gene TRBV29-1 combines with J gene TRBJ1-5, with D maybe TRBD1 (6 bases). Trimming took 6 bases from V and 3 from J, leaving 15 bases between them. CDR1 and CDR2 (germline): SQVTM, ANQGSEA. This CDR3 has 14 amino acids. Partial CDR3 DNA: TGCAGCGTGGTCGAGGGGGGGCCCAATCAGCCC. As protein: CSVVEGGPNQP. The entire CDR3 sequence reads CSVVEGGPNQPQHF.